The 15 T cell receptor beta chains presented below share a single source sample, sequenced in a study of blood T cell repertoires in COVID-19. TCRdb's copy holds only in-frame clones and misses some; the assay was immunoSEQ multiplex PCR. The sample has about 160,000 clones, 85% to 90% seen once. The sample comprised peripheral blood. Receptors were obtained from a woman aged 70-85 years with COVID-19, enrolled during active disease.

This chain uses TRBV29-1 with TRBJ2-2; D perhaps matches TRBD2 (6 bases). The ends were cut back, 3 bases at V and 4 bases at J, with 15 bases in the middle. The CDR3 length is 15 residues. CDR1 is SQVTM and CDR2 is ANQGSEA in the germline V gene. The CDR3 DNA is TGCAGCGTTGATTCATCGGCGGGGCCCACCGGGGAGCTGTTTTTT. Protein product: CSVDSSAGPTGELFF.

This chain joins TRBV15 and TRBJ2-5, with D perhaps matching TRBD1 (5 bases). V was clipped by 5 bases and J by 5 bases, with 12 bases between them. CDR1 and CDR2 from the germline V gene are LNHNV and YYDKDF (reference sequence). This CDR3 is built from 13 residues. The CDR3, as DNA: TGTGCCACCAGCTCAGGGAATGGGGAGACCCAGTACTTC. This codes for CATSSGNGETQYF. Variable domain in full (rest from reference TRBV15 and TRBJ2-5): DAMVIQNPRYQVTQFGKPVTLSCSQTLNHNVMYWYQQKSSQAPKLLFHYYDKDFNNEADTPDNFQSRRPNTSFCFLDIRSPGLGDTAMYLCATSSGNGETQYFGPGTRLLVL.

This sequence joins TRBV2 and TRBJ2-6; perhaps TRBD1 as D (6 bases). Germline V gene sequence: CDR1 SNHLY, CDR2 FYNNEI. Trimming removed 5 bases at V and 0 bases at J, with 14 bases between. The CDR3 length is 17 residues. DNA for the CDR3: TGTGCCAGCAGTTACAGGGTGCCCTCCTCTGGGGCCAACGTCCTGACTTTC. Residues: CASSYRVPSSGANVLTF.

This chain links TRBV7-2 with TRBJ1-5; possible D gene TRBD1, 5 bases. V was trimmed by 3 bases and J by 7 bases, leaving 13 bases between them. CDR1 and CDR2 from the germline V gene are SGHTA and FQGNSA. The CDR3 is 14 amino acids. CDR3 region: CASSFEGAEQPQHF. CDR3 DNA sequence: TGTGCCAGCAGCTTCGAAGGGGCAGAACAGCCCCAGCATTTT.

CDR3 sequence reads: CASGRDQGRWETQYF. CDR3 sequence (DNA): TGTGCCAGCGGAAGGGACCAGGGGAGATGGGAGACCCAGTACTTC. The genes are TRBV2 and TRBJ2-5; D perhaps matches TRBD1 (6 bases). Trimming took off 8 bases at V and 5 bases at J, with 21 bases between the two ends. The CDR3 length is 15 residues. Per germline, CDR1 SNHLY and CDR2 FYNNEI.

The sample holds a few counts of this clone. This rearrangement joins TRBV5-5 to TRBJ1-5; 8 bases agree with TRBD1. The CDR3 runs to 15 residues. V shed 4 bases and J 2 bases; nucleotides not matched to a gene: 5. CDR1 and CDR2 from the germline V gene are SGHKS and YYEKEE (reference sequence). The CDR3 loop is CASSQGQGGNQPQHF. The CDR3 DNA is TGTGCCAGCAGCCAAGGACAGGGTGGCAATCAGCCCCAGCATTTT.

This sequence joins TRBV7-3 and TRBJ2-3, with TRBD2 matching over 9 bases. The CDR3 contains 15 residues. Germline loops: CDR1 SGHTA, CDR2 FQGTGA. V dropped 2 bases and J dropped 2; count of bases not matched to a gene: 2. The CDR3 region has the DNA TGTGCCAGCAGCTTAGCTAGCGGGGTCACAGATACGCAGTATTTT. This codes for CASSLASGVTDTQYF.

This sequence joins TRBV5-4 and TRBJ1-4, with TRBD1 matching 7 bases. Germline CDR1 and CDR2: SGHNT and YYREEE (reference sequence). There are 14 residues in the CDR3. V shed 0 bases, J shed 8 bases, and the junction held 4 bases outside the gene matches. Here the CDR3 DNA reads TGTGCCAGCAGCTTGGACAGGGGTAACGAAAAACTGTTTTTT. It specifies CASSLDRGNEKLFF.

This sequence joins TRBV15 and TRBJ2-3; D is unclear. The CDR3 extends over 16 amino acids. Germline loops: CDR1 LNHNV, CDR2 YYDKDF (reference sequence). Trimming cost V 0 bases and J 4 bases, with 14 bases left between them. The CDR3 coding sequence is TGTGCCACCAGCAGAGATCCGGAGTCTCTGGCAGATACGCAGTATTTT. It encodes CATSRDPESLADTQYF.

The rearrangement uses TRBV18 and TRBJ1-5; 9 bases match TRBD1. CDR3 size: 14 residues. J lost 6 bases, V lost 5 bases, and 5 bases had no gene match. Germline loops: CDR1 KGHSH, CDR2 LQKENI. CDR3 sequence (DNA): TGTGCCAGCTCAGGACAGGGGCACGGTCAGCCCCAGCATTTT. It encodes CASSGQGHGQPQHF. Full variable domain (remainder filled in from reference TRBV18 and TRBJ1-5): NAGVMQNPRHLVRRRGQEARLRCSPMKGHSHVYWYRQLPEEGLKFMVYLQKENIIDESGMPKERFSAEFPKEGPSILRIQQVVRGDSAAYFCASSGQGHGQPQHFGDGTRLSIL.

V usage is TRBV19 and J usage is TRBJ1-3; D is unresolved. With 7 bases removed from V and 0 bases from J, the gap between germline ends came to 4 bases. The CDR3 length is 12 residues. The germline gives CDR1 LNHDA, CDR2 SQIVND (reference sequence). CDR3 residues: CASTISGNTIYF. CDR3 DNA: TGTGCCAGTACCATCTCTGGAAACACCATATATTTT.

The chain recombines TRBV5-4 with TRBJ2-3, with TRBD1 as a possible D gene (5 bases). V lost 4 bases to trimming and J lost 6 bases, with 15 bases between them. This CDR3 spans 14 amino acids. Germline V gives CDR1 SGHNT, CDR2 YYREEE (reference sequence). In nucleotides, the CDR3 is TGTGCCAGCAGCGACGACTCAGGGCGGGATACGCAGTATTTT. It is translated as CASSDDSGRDTQYF.

In DNA, the CDR3 is TGTGCCAGCAGCCCAACTAGCGGGGGGGCCCATGAGCAGTTCTTC. This codes for CASSPTSGGAHEQFF. The genes are TRBV11-2 and TRBJ2-1, with 13 positions matching TRBD2. The CDR3 has 15 amino acids. J gave up 8 bases and V 5 bases, and 6 bases lay outside the gene matches. Germline V CDR1 and CDR2: SGHAT, FQNNGV.

The rearrangement joins TRBV3-1 (or the pseudogene TRBV3-2) to TRBJ1-1, with TRBD1 matching 8 bases. The trim removed 6 bases at V and 6 bases at J, leaving 9 bases unmatched. The CDR3 spans 14 residues. Looked up from germline, CDR1 is LGHDT and CDR2 is YNNKEL (reference sequence). The CDR3 DNA is TGTGCCAGCAGTCAGGACAGGGCTTCGGCTGAAGCTTTCTTT. Protein: CASSQDRASAEAFF.

The chain's CDR3 is CASSASPRQGDQPQHF. The CDR3 DNA reads TGTGCCAGCAGTGCATCCCCGCGACAGGGGGATCAGCCCCAGCATTTT. The chain carries TRBV28 and TRBJ1-5, with 9 nucleotides matching TRBD1. V trimming: 5 bases; J trimming: 5 bases; junction bases outside the gene matches: 10. The CDR3 sequence is 16 residues long. Looked up from germline, CDR1 is MDHEN and CDR2 is SYDVKM.